The sequence of this T cell receptor beta chain was determined in a study of cytomegalovirus exposure and HLA in healthy donors. Findings and limits, study-wide: Several of the most significant clusters appeared, in a later analysis, to be linked to common viral pathogens. CMV antigen specificity was confirmed in vitro for a few CMV-associated chains.

In regard to this clone: Antigen: not known.

V gave up 0 bases and J gave up 2 bases; unmatched junction bases: 12. The CDR3 consists of 19 residues. The germline gives CDR1 SGHRS, CDR2 YFSETQ. Researchers ran the PCR with 60 Vbeta and 13 Jbeta primers. The method was immunoSEQ multiplex PCR; TCRdb's version includes in-frame clones alone and lacks a portion of them. The sample contains about 200,000 clones, approximately 79% of which appear only once. The chain joins TRBV5-1 to TRBJ2-1; 9 nucleotides align to TRBD2. The sequence derives from a man aged 45-65 years in good health and CMV-seronegative. The source material was PBMCs. The CDR3 region is CASSLASGDSGRAYNEQFF. The CDR3 DNA sequence: TGCGCCAGCAGCTTGGCTAGTGGGGATAGCGGGAGAGCCTACAATGAGCAGTTCTTC.